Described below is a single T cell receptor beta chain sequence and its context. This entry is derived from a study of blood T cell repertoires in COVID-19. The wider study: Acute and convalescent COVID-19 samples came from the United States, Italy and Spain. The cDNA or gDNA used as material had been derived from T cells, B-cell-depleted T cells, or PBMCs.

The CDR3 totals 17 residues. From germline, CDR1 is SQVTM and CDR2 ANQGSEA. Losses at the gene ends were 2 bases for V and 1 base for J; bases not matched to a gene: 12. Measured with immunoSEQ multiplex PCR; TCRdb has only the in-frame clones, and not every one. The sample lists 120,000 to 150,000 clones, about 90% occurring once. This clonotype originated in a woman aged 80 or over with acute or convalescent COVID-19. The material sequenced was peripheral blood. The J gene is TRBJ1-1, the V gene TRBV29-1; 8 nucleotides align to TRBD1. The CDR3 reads CSVERDRSNLPNTEAFF. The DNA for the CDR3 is TGCAGCGTTGAAAGGGACAGGTCGAACTTACCGAACACTGAAGCTTTCTTT.